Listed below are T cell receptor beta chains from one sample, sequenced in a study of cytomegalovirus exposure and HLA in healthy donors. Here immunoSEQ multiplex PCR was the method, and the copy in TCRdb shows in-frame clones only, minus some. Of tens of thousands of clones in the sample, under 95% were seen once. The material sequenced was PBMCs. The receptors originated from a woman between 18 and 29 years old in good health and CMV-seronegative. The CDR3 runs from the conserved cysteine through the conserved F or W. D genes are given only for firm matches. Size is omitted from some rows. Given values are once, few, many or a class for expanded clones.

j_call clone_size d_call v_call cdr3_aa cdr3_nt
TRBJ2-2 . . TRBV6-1 CASSPSPTTGELFF TGTGCCAGCAGTCCTTCTCCGACTACCGGGGAGCTGTTTTTT
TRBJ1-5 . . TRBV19 CASSFIGGRAQSYSNQPQHF TGTGCCAGTAGCTTCATAGGGGGACGCGCCCAATCCTATAGCAATCAGCCCCAGCATTTT
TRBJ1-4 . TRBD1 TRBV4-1 CASSQTGGINEKLFF TGCGCCAGCAGCCAGACAGGGGGAATTAATGAAAAACTGTTTTTT
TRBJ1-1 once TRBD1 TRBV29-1 CSVEDPDRGAFF TGCAGCGTTGAAGATCCCGACAGGGGAGCTTTCTTT
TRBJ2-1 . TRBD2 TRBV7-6 CASSGGRADYNEQFF TGTGCCAGCAGCGGGGGGAGGGCGGATTACAATGAGCAGTTCTTC
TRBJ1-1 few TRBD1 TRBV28 CASTLTGPEAFF TGTGCCAGCACCTTGACAGGGCCTGAAGCTTTCTTT
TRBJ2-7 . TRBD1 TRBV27 CASSWDSSYEQYF TGTGCCAGCAGTTGGGACAGCTCCTACGAGCAGTACTTC
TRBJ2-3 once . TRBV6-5 CASSPSAPGGDTQYF TGTGCCAGCAGCCCGTCGGCGCCCGGGGGAGATACGCAGTATTTT
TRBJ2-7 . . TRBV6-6 CASRNTWSEQYF TGTGCCAGCAGGAATACATGGAGCGAGCAGTACTTC
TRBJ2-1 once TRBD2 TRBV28 CASSLGGTSEQQFF TGTGCCAGCAGTTTAGGGGGGACTAGCGAGCAGCAGTTCTTC
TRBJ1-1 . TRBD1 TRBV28 CASSSHLDRGHDEAFF TGTGCCAGCAGTTCACACCTGGACAGGGGGCATGATGAAGCTTTCTTT
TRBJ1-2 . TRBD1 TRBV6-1 CASSDRIDRVRYTF TGTGCCAGCAGTGACCGCATCGACAGGGTACGCTACACCTTC
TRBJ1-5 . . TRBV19 CASSPRVGSNQPQHF TGTGCCAGTAGTCCCAGGGTTGGTAGCAATCAGCCCCAGCATTTT
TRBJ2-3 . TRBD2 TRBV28 CASSSPAGGALLGTDTQYF TGTGCCAGCAGTTCCCCAGCGGGGGGCGCCCTATTGGGCACAGATACGCAGTATTTT
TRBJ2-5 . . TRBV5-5 CASSLGGRQETQYF TGTGCCAGCAGCTTGGGAGGGAGGCAAGAGACCCAGTACTTC
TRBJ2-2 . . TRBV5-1 CASSLHTKNTGELFF TGCGCCAGCAGCTTGCACACAAAGAACACCGGGGAGCTGTTTTTT
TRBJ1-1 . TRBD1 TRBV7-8 CVGDRDMLNTEAFF TGTGTTGGGGACAGGGATATGTTGAACACTGAAGCTTTCTTT
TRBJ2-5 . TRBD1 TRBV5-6 CASRGTGAGETQYF TGTGCCAGCAGGGGGACAGGGGCAGGAGAGACCCAGTACTTC
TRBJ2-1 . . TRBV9 CASSVEGYPVQDEQFF TGTGCCAGCAGCGTAGAAGGCTACCCAGTTCAGGATGAGCAGTTCTTC
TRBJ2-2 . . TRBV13 CASSLGVLAQDTGELFF TGTGCCAGCAGCTTAGGGGTCCTAGCGCAAGACACCGGGGAGCTGTTTTTT
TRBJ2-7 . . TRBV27 CASSLRQGTLEQYF TGTGCCAGCAGTTTACGTCAGGGTACCCTCGAGCAGTACTTC
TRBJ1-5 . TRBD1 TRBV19 CASRPPGGHQPQHF TGTGCCAGTAGACCCCCAGGGGGCCATCAGCCCCAGCATTTT
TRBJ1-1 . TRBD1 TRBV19 CASTLGRGQEFKAFF TGTGCCAGTACCCTAGGGCGGGGACAGGAGTTTAAAGCTTTCTTT
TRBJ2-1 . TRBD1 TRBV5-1 CASSLAGQGQFTSYNEQFF TGCGCCAGCAGCTTGGCCGGACAGGGTCAATTCACCTCCTACAATGAGCAGTTCTTC
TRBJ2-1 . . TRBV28 CASSAMDSKSYNEQFF TGTGCCAGCAGTGCCATGGACAGCAAATCCTACAATGAGCAGTTCTTC
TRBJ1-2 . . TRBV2 CASSAGHFYGYTF TGTGCCAGCAGTGCCGGACACTTCTATGGCTACACCTTC
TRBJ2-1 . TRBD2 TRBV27 CASTPPGLESYNEQFF TGTGCCAGCACGCCACCGGGACTAGAGTCTTACAATGAGCAGTTCTTC
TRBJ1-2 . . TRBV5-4 CASSGGLYYGYTF TGTGCCAGCAGTGGAGGGTTATACTATGGCTACACCTTC
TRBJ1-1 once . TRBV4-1 CASSQDTALNTEAFF TGCGCCAGCAGCCAGGACACAGCTTTGAACACTGAAGCTTTCTTT
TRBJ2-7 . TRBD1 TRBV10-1 CASSKGTGYEQYF TGCGCCAGCTCGAAGGGGACAGGCTACGAGCAGTACTTC
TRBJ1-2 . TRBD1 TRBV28 CASSPSDRVRHGYTF TGTGCCAGCAGTCCTTCCGACAGGGTCCGTCATGGCTACACCTTC
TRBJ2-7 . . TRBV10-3 CAIRDGGYEQYF TGTGCCATCAGGGACGGAGGCTACGAGCAGTACTTC
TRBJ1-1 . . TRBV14 CASSQKRGMNTEAFF TGTGCCAGCAGCCAAAAGCGGGGAATGAACACTGAAGCTTTCTTT
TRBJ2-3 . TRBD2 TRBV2 CASIISGAHTSTDTQYF TGTGCCAGCATAATTAGCGGGGCCCATACTAGCACAGATACGCAGTATTTT
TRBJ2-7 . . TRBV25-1 CASSDTGTTQYEQYF TGTGCCAGCAGTGATACCGGGACAACCCAATACGAGCAGTACTTC
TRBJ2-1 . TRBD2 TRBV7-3 CASSLMREPNNEQFF TGTGCCAGCAGCTTAATGCGGGAGCCCAACAATGAGCAGTTCTTC
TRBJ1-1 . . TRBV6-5 CASSPRGGEAFF TGTGCCAGCAGTCCACGGGGGGGTGAAGCTTTCTTT
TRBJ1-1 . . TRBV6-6 CASSPQLGGNTEAFF TGTGCCAGCAGTCCCCAGCTGGGGGGGAACACTGAAGCTTTCTTT